Following are 3 T cell receptor beta chains from one sample sequenced in a study of OX40 agonist ivuxolimab in advanced cancers. Measured with immunoSEQ multiplex PCR; TCRdb has only the in-frame clones, and not every one. The sample yields thousands of clones, 75% to 85% seen once. The sample was CD4+ or CD8+ T cells sorted from blood, taken in a trial of the OX40 agonist ivuxolimab. These receptor sequences come from an adult with an advanced solid tumor such as melanoma, head and neck, liver or kidney cancer.

The chain has TRBV29-1 and TRBJ1-1, with a tentative D call TRBD1 (5 bases). This CDR3 spans 13 amino acids. In germline, CDR1 is SQVTM, CDR2 ANQGSEA. V lost 0 bases, J lost 6 bases, and 11 bases lay in between. CDR3 residues: CSVEDPQGAEAFF. The CDR3 DNA follows: TGCAGCGTTGAAGATCCTCAGGGTGCTGAAGCTTTCTTT. Full variable domain (missing parts from reference TRBV29-1 and TRBJ1-1): SAVISQKPSRDICQRGTSLTIQCQVDSQVTMMFWYRQQPGQSLTLIATANQGSEATYESGFVIDKFPISRPNLTFSTLTVSNMSPEDSSIYLCSVEDPQGAEAFFGQGTRLTVV.

The rearrangement joins TRBV7-6 to TRBJ2-1; a weak D match, TRBD2 (6 bases). Germline V gives CDR1 SGHVS, CDR2 FNYEAQ. V was clipped by 3 bases and J by 0 bases, with 6 bases between them. The CDR3 extends over 14 amino acids. CDR3 sequence: CASSFGSSYNEQFF. DNA for the CDR3: TGTGCCAGCAGCTTCGGGAGCTCCTACAATGAGCAGTTCTTC.

J is TRBJ1-1 and V is TRBV6-5; TRBD1 might be the D (6 bases). The CDR3 extends over 13 amino acids. The V and J ends lost 11 bases and 6 bases respectively, with 19 bases between them. Germline CDR1 is MNHEY and CDR2 is SVGAGI. The CDR3 loop is CALSQGWVAEAFF. The CDR3, as DNA: TGTGCCTTGTCCCAGGGGTGGGTTGCTGAAGCTTTCTTT.